This TCR beta chain was found in a study of blood T cells in healthy people across ages. The study, taken as a whole, reports: Greater diversity and more naive CD4+ cells were seen in long-lived donors than in aged donors.

Regarding this clonotype: Its antigen is still unknown.

This CDR3 spans 17 amino acids. V lost 4 bases and J 7 bases, leaving 23 bases between the germline ends. Per the germline V gene, CDR1 is LGHNA and CDR2 is YNFKEQ. A J-beta primer mix and a sample-barcoded 5' primer were used in a second PCR of about 7 to 12 cycles. With 12 random nucleotides, a template-switch adaptor tagged each individual cDNA molecule. One entry per CDR3 protein results from TCRdb running MiXCR on the 5' RACE reads. The table has 800,000 or so distinct CDR3 sequences, approximately 59% seen once. Drawing of peripheral blood yielded roughly 10 milliliters from each donor. The sample comprised blood. The clonotype was recovered from a man aged 25 to 40 in good health. The chain employs TRBV4-2 and TRBJ1-5; D may be TRBD1 (6 bases). CDR3 in amino acids: CASSPESWGAHYQPQHF. In DNA form, the CDR3 reads TGTGCCAGCAGCCCGGAAAGCTGGGGGGCGCATTACCAGCCCCAGCATTTT.